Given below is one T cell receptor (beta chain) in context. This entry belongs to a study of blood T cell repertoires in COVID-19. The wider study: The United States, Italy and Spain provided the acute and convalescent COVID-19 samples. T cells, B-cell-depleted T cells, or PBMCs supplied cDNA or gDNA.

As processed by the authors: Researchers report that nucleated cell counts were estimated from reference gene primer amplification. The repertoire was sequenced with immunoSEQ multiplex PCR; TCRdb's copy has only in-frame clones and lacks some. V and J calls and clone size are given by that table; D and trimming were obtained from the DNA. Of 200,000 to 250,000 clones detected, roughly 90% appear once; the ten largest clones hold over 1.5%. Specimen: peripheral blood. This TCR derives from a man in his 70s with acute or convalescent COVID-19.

The CDR3 sequence is CASSQEPGQSSPLHF. The CDR3 DNA is TGTGCCAGCAGCCAAGAGCCGGGACAATCTTCACCCCTCCACTTT. This chain uses TRBV14 with TRBJ1-6, with D possibly matching TRBD1 (6 bases). CDR3 length equals 15 residues. The germline CDR1 and CDR2 sequences are SGHDN and FVKESK. The ends were cut back, 0 bases at V and 9 bases at J, with 12 bases in the middle.